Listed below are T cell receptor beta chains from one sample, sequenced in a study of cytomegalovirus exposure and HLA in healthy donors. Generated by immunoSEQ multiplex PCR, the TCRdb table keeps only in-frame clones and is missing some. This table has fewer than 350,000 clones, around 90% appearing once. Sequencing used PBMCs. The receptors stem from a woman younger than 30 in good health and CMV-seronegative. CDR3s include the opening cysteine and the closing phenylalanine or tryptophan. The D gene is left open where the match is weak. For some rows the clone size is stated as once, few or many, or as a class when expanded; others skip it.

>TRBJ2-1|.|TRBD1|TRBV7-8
TGTGCCAGCAGCTTTGGACAGGCCCTATACAATGAGCAGTTCTTC
CASSFGQALYNEQFF
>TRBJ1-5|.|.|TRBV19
TGTGCCAGTAGTCGGGGGGGGAGCAATCAGCCCCAGCATTTT
CASSRGGSNQPQHF
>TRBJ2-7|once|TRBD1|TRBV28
TGTGCCAGCATCCTGACAGGGCAGTCCTACGAGCAGTACTTC
CASILTGQSYEQYF
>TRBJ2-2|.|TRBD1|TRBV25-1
TGTGCCAGCGGACAGGGAGCCGGGGAGCTGTTTTTT
CASGQGAGELFF
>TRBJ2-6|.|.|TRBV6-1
TGTGCCAGCAGTGAAGTCTTGGCAGGCCACTCTTCTGGGGCCAACGTCCTGACTTTC
CASSEVLAGHSSGANVLTF
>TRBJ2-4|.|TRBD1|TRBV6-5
TGTGCCAGCACCTCAGGGGGCCCGGAGTACTTC
CASTSGGPEYF
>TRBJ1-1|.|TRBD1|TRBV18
TGTGCCAGCTCGAGGGACAGGGACACTGAAGCTTTCTTT
CASSRDRDTEAFF
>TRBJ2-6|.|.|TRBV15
TGTGCCACCAGCAGCGACTCGGGTGGGGCCAACGTCCTGACTTTC
CATSSDSGGANVLTF
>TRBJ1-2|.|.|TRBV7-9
TGTGCCAGCAGCTTACTAGGGGCCGCGGGGGGCGGCTACACCTTC
CASSLLGAAGGGYTF
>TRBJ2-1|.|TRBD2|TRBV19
TGTGCCAGTAGTATAGATCCTGCGGGGGGATACAATGAGCAGTTCTTC
CASSIDPAGGYNEQFF
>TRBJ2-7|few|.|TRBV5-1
TGCGCCAGCAACTCGTTAAGGGACTCAGGCGAGCAGTACTTC
CASNSLRDSGEQYF
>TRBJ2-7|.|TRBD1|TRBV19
TGTGCCAGTAGTACCGGGACAGGGATATACGAGCAGTACTTC
CASSTGTGIYEQYF
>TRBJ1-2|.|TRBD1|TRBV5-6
TGTGCCAGCAGCGTACAGGGGGCGGGAGGCTACACCTTC
CASSVQGAGGYTF
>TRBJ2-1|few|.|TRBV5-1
TGCGCCAGCACCGTAACGGGACTTCTTAATGAGCAGTTCTTC
CASTVTGLLNEQFF
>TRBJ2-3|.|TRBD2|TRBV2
TGTGCCAGCAGTTTAGCGGGGGGTTACACAGATACGCAGTATTTT
CASSLAGGYTDTQYF
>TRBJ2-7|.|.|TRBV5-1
TGCGCCAGCAGCTTGTTGGGGGGACACGAGCAGTACTTC
CASSLLGGHEQYF
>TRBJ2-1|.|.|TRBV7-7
TGTGCCAGCAGCTTGAGGGTGTTGGATGAGCAGTTCTTC
CASSLRVLDEQFF
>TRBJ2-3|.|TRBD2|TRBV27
TGTGCCAGCAGTTTATGGGCTAGCGGGGGGGCGAGAGATACGCAGTATTTT
CASSLWASGGARDTQYF
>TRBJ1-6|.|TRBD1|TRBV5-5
TGTGCCAGCAGCTTGGATTGGACAGGGGATTCACCCCTCCACTTT
CASSLDWTGDSPLHF
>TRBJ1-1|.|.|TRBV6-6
TGTGCCAGCAGTTCCGGAGGGGTGACTGAAGCTTTCTTT
CASSSGGVTEAFF
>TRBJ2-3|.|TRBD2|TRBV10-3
TGTGCCATCAGTGTAGAAGTTAGCGGGGCAACAGATACGCAGTATTTT
CAISVEVSGATDTQYF
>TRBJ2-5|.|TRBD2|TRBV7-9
TGTTCCAGCAGCTTTGGACTAGCGGGGGAGACCCAGTACTTC
CSSSFGLAGETQYF
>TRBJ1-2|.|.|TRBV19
TGTGCCAGTAGTATGGACAGCTATGGCTACACCTTC
CASSMDSYGYTF
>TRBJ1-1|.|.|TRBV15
TGTGCCACCAGCAGAGAGGGGCAGGGGAAAGCTTTCTTT
CATSREGQGKAFF
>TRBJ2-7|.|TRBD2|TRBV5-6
TGTGCCAGCAGCTTCTTAGCGGGGGGCTACGAGCAGTACTTC
CASSFLAGGYEQYF
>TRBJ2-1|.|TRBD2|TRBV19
TGTGCCAGTACGGGACTAGCGGGGGGCCGCTCCTACAATGAGCAGTTCTTC
CASTGLAGGRSYNEQFF
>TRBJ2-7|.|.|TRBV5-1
TGCGCCAGCAGCGCGACTAGGTACGAGCAGTACTTC
CASSATRYEQYF
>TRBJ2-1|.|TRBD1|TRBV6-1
TGTGCCAGCAGTGCACGAACGGGACAGGGGTTCTACAATGAGCAGTTCTTC
CASSARTGQGFYNEQFF
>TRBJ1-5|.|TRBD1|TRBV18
TGTGCCAGCTCACCAGGGGGACAGGGGGAAAATCAGCCCCAGCATTTT
CASSPGGQGENQPQHF
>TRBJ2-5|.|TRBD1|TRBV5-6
TGTGCCAGCAGCTTGTTATCCGGGACAGGTTCTCGCGTCCAAGAGACCCAGTACTTC
CASSLLSGTGSRVQETQYF
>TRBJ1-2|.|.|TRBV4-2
TGTGCCAGCAGCCAAGATTTCCAAATCTCAGGCGCTGGCTACACCTTC
CASSQDFQISGAGYTF
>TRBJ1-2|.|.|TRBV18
TGTGCCAGCTCACCAGGGGCCTCGTATGGCTACACCTTC
CASSPGASYGYTF
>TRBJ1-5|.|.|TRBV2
TGTGCCAGCAGTGAATTGGGGACTTATAGCAATCAGCCCCAGCATTTT
CASSELGTYSNQPQHF
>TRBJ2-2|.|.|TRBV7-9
TGTGCCAGCAGCTTAGTCCACCTCACAGAGAAGAACACCGGGGAGCTGTTTTTT
CASSLVHLTEKNTGELFF
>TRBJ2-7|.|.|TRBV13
TGTGCCAGCAGCCTCAGGGGAGGGCGCGAGCAGTACTTC
CASSLRGGREQYF
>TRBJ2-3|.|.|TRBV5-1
TGCGCCAGCAGCTACGACGGCCTGAGGACAGATACGCAGTATTTT
CASSYDGLRTDTQYF
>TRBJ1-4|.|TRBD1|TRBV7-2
TGTGCCAGCAGCTTCCAGGGGACAGATGAAAAACTGTTTTTT
CASSFQGTDEKLFF
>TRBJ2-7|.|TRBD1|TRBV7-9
TGTGCCAGCAGCTATGAGCAGGGGGACTACGAGCAGTACTTC
CASSYEQGDYEQYF
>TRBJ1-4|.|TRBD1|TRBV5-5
TGTGCCAGCAGCTTGGAAGCCGGGACAGTCCTGTTTTTT
CASSLEAGTVLFF
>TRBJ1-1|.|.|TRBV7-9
TGTGCCAGCAGCACCAGGGTTATGAACACTGAAGCTTTCTTT
CASSTRVMNTEAFF
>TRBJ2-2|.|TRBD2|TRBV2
TGTGCCAGCAGTGTGATGGGACTAGCCTACGCCGGGGAGCTGTTTTTT
CASSVMGLAYAGELFF
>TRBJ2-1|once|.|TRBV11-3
TGTGCCAGCAGCTTAGAGGCAGGCTACAATGAGCAGTTCTTC
CASSLEAGYNEQFF
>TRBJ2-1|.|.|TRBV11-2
TGTGCCAGCAGCTTAGCGGTAGAGGGGCAGTTCTTC
CASSLAVEGQFF
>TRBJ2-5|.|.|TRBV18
TGTGCCAGCTCACCACCAAGTAGCTATGAGACCCAGTACTTC
CASSPPSSYETQYF
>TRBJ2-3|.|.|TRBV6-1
TGTGCCAGCAGTCTGCAGGAGGGCACAGATACGCAGTATTTT
CASSLQEGTDTQYF
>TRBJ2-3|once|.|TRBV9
TGTGCCAGCAGCCCCGGTCTCCGGGACACCAGCACAGATACGCAGTATTTT
CASSPGLRDTSTDTQYF
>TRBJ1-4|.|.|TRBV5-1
TGCGCCAGCAGCGCCATGACAGGTCCAGATGAAAAACTGTTTTTT
CASSAMTGPDEKLFF
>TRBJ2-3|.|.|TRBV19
TGTGCCAGTAGTATGTGGCTTTTCACAGATACGCAGTATTTT
CASSMWLFTDTQYF
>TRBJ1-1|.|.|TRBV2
TGTGCCAGCAGAGCAGGGGTGGAGCAAGCTTTCTTT
CASRAGVEQAFF
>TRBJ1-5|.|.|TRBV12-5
TGTGCTAGTGGTTTCACAAGGACTCTCTATAGCAATCAGCCCCAGCATTTT
CASGFTRTLYSNQPQHF
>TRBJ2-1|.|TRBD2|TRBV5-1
TGCGCCAGCATCGGGGGGGCCCCCTACAATGAGCAGTTCTTC
CASIGGAPYNEQFF
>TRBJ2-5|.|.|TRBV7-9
TGTGCCAGCAGCTTATTAGGACAGCGCGGGCAGTACTTC
CASSLLGQRGQYF
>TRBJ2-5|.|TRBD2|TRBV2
TGTGCCAGCAGGGCGGGACTAGCGGAGACCCAGTACTTC
CASRAGLAETQYF
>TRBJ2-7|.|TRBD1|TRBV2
TGTGCCAGCGGTGGCAGGGGGCCCACCTTAAGCTCCTACGAGCAGTACTTC
CASGGRGPTLSSYEQYF
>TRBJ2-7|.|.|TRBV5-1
TGCGCCAGCAACCTAGACGGGACAACGCTAAGGGGGCAGTACTTC
CASNLDGTTLRGQYF
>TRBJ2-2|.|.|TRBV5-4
TGTGCCAGCAGTCCTGGACAGGAGGGTATATACGGGGAGCTGTTTTTT
CASSPGQEGIYGELFF
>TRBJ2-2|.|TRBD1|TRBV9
TGTGCCAGCAGCCCGAAACCACTGACAGGGGGCAACACCGGGGAGCTGTTTTTT
CASSPKPLTGGNTGELFF
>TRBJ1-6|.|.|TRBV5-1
TGCGCCAGCAGCGTCAGCGGAGCTTCAAATTCACCCCTCCACTTT
CASSVSGASNSPLHF
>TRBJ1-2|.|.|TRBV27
TGTGCCAGCACATCCAGGGAAAAGGGGTATGGCTACACCTTC
CASTSREKGYGYTF
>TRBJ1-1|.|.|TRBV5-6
TGTGCCAGCACCTACGGGAAACTCACTGAAGCTTTCTTT
CASTYGKLTEAFF